The sequence of this T cell receptor (beta chain) was determined in a study of regulatory T cells in long-lasting Graves disease. General study points: Persistent Graves' cases showed lower TCR diversity than newly diagnosed cases. Because few samples were included, accuracy may have been lower.

With respect to this clonotype: What it binds is unknown.

Building the TCR beta libraries relied on iRepertoire HTBI primers, and CDR3 regions underwent Arm-PCR. TCRdb ran MiXCR on the multiplex PCR reads and lists one entry per CDR3 protein. The sample has approximately 500,000 distinct CDR3 sequences, approximately 21% seen once; the top ten hold around 7%. Time point denoted: persistent/refractory GD, antithyroid drugs over 5 years with positive TRAb. Generation of the TCR library employed RNA extracted from PBMCs. In germline, CDR1 is SEHNR, CDR2 FQNEAQ (reference sequence). J gave up 7 bases and V 3 bases, and 5 bases lay outside the gene matches. The CDR3 has 14 residues.

The sequencing used peripheral blood mononuclear cells (PBMCs), collected when the disease was refractory, from a patient treated with antithyroid drugs. The chain couples TRBV7-9 to TRBJ2-2; 7 bases line up with TRBD2. The sequence was collected from a female donor with Graves disease. The CDR3 is CASSLAGVYGELFF. The CDR3 nucleotides are TGTGCCAGCAGCTTGGCGGGAGTGTACGGGGAGCTGTTTTTT.